The 14 T cell receptor beta chains given below trace back to one sample, sequenced in a study of beta chain features in type 1 diabetes. The isolated RNA, all of it, was reverse transcribed, so expressed TCRB transcripts were what got sequenced. The assay was immunoSEQ multiplex PCR, and TCRdb's table has in-frame clones only and misses some. The profile covers more than 150,000 clones, with 8.5% to 10% appearing a single time and about 0.75% taken by the ten largest. The study's findings and limits: People with Type 1 diabetes carried modestly yet significantly shorter TCRB CDR3s in all four CD4+ subsets.

Their specific antigens are unknown. Input material: central memory CD4+ T cells from blood. The receptor source for this set is a young woman with type 1 diabetes.

In its sample, this clone was seen a few times. The chain has TRBV6-1 and TRBJ1-1; D gene unclear. This CDR3 spans 13 amino acids. CDR1 is MNHNS and CDR2 is SASEGT in the germline V gene. The V gene lost 8 bases and the J gene lost 1 base, with 11 bases spanning the gap. The CDR3 bases are TGTGCCAGCCGCCTAGTCCCGAACACTGAAGCTTTCTTT. Protein product: CASRLVPNTEAFF.

This clone appeared a few times. The chain is built from TRBV28 and TRBJ1-5; D is unclear. CDR3 size: 15 residues. Trimming took off 1 base at V and 6 bases at J, with 13 bases between the two ends. Germline V gives CDR1 MDHEN, CDR2 SYDVKM. The CDR3 DNA reads as TGTGCCAGCAGTTTATTAGGCGAGGGAGGTCAGCCCCAGCATTTT. Translating gives CASSLLGEGGQPQHF. The whole variable domain, remainder taken from reference TRBV28 and TRBJ1-5, is DVKVTQSSRYLVKRTGEKVFLECVQDMDHENMFWYRQDPGLGLRLIYFSYDVKMKEKGDIPEGYSVSREKKERFSLILESASTNQTSMYLCASSLLGEGGQPQHFGDGTRLSIL.

This clone has only a few counts. The chain combines TRBV5-4 with TRBJ2-1; possibly TRBD2 for D (5 bases). With 1 base removed from V and 2 bases from J, the gap between germline ends came to 16 bases. The CDR3 totals 17 residues. The germline CDR1 and CDR2 sequences are SGHNT and YYREEE (reference sequence). The CDR3 reads CASSLPPRAATYNEQFF. CDR3 coding DNA: TGTGCCAGCAGCTTGCCCCCTCGAGCGGCCACCTACAATGAGCAGTTCTTC. Together with reference TRBV5-4 and TRBJ2-1, the CDR3 gives the full variable domain: ETGVTQSPTHLIKTRGQQVTLRCSSQSGHNTVSWYQQALGQGPQFIFQYYREEENGRGNFPPRFSGLQFPNYSSELNVNALELDDSALYLCASSLPPRAATYNEQFFGPGTRLTVL.

The chain has TRBV18 and TRBJ2-1; 10 bases are shared with TRBD2. After removal of 4 bases from V and 6 bases from J, the junction contained 6 bases not matched to a gene. In germline, CDR1 is KGHSH, CDR2 LQKENI. The CDR3 runs to 15 residues. For the CDR3, the DNA is TGTGCCAGCTCACAACCGGGACTAGCGTTCAATGAGCAGTTCTTC. Protein sequence: CASSQPGLAFNEQFF.

The genes are TRBV10-3 and TRBJ2-1; 11 bases match TRBD2. Germline CDR1 is ENHRY and CDR2 is SYGVKD. After removal of 0 bases from V and 5 bases from J, the junction contained 3 bases not matched to a gene. The CDR3 is 16 amino acids. The CDR3 region is CAISESLAGGDNEQFF. CDR3 in DNA: TGTGCCATCAGTGAGTCCCTAGCGGGAGGAGACAATGAGCAGTTCTTC.

This clone was seen only a few times. The V gene is TRBV19, the J gene TRBJ2-7, with TRBD1 identical over 8 bases. Trimming at V came to 8 bases and at J to 4 bases, leaving 10 bases not matched to a gene. CDR1 and CDR2 from the germline V gene are LNHDA and SQIVND (reference sequence). The CDR3 loop spans 14 amino acids. CDR3 protein: CASALDQGAYEQYF. The CDR3 DNA sequence: TGTGCCAGTGCGCTGGACCAGGGGGCGTACGAGCAGTACTTC.

This clone was counted a few times. CDR3 sequence: CASSPWTATGRGYTF. DNA of the CDR3: TGCGCCAGCAGCCCCTGGACAGCAACAGGTAGAGGCTACACCTTC. The chain combines TRBV4-1 with TRBJ1-2, with a weak D call TRBD1 (6 bases). The CDR3 has 15 residues. Germline CDR1 reads MGHRA; CDR2 reads YSYEKL. Trimming pared 4 bases from V and 8 bases from J, leaving 20 bases between.

Remarks on this clone: Other nucleotide sequences from this sample produce the same CDR3. The chain has TRBV5-1 and TRBJ2-5; a possible D gene is TRBD1 (6 bases). The CDR3 covers 15 residues. CDR1 and CDR2 from the germline V gene are SGHRS and YFSETQ. V gave up 3 bases and J gave up 7 bases, with 19 bases separating them. The chain's CDR3 is CASSSDTGILGTQYF. For the CDR3, the DNA is TGCGCCAGCAGCTCGGATACAGGGATTCTCGGGACCCAGTACTTC.

The chain has TRBV4-1 and TRBJ2-3, with TRBD2 matching 10 bases. CDR1 is MGHRA and CDR2 is YSYEKL in the germline V gene. The CDR3 totals 18 residues. J was trimmed by 5 bases and V by 0 bases; bases with no gene match: 11. The chain's CDR3 is CASSQDSGASGSGDTQYF. Here the CDR3 DNA reads TGCGCCAGCAGCCAAGATAGCGGTGCTAGCGGGAGTGGAGATACGCAGTATTTT.

The CDR3 coding sequence is TGTGCCAGCAGTCTTCTCTTTCAGGCCAACTATGGCTACACCTTC. It translates to CASSLLFQANYGYTF. The chain is built from TRBV28 and TRBJ1-2; D remains unclear. The CDR3 sequence is 15 residues long. Looked up from germline, CDR1 is MDHEN and CDR2 is SYDVKM. Between the trimmed V and J ends, which lost 5 bases and 2 bases, there was a span of 15 bases.

The V call is TRBV30, the J call TRBJ1-3; D is ambiguous. This CDR3 contains 12 residues. The V end was cut by 7 bases, the J end by 8 bases, with 15 bases between. Germline V CDR1 and CDR2: GTSNPN, SVGIG (reference sequence). In nucleotides, the CDR3 is TGTGCCTCCTGGCTCCGGGAGGACACCATATATTTT. Protein sequence: CASWLREDTIYF.

This clone was counted a few times. This CDR3 is also generated by other DNA sequences in the sample. The chain joins TRBV18 to TRBJ2-5, with TRBD1 matching over 7 bases. CDR1 and CDR2 (germline): KGHSH, LQKENI. Germline trimming cut 5 bases from V and 2 bases from J; bases unmatched to any gene: 2. This CDR3 has 13 residues. CDR3 sequence (DNA): TGTGCCAGCTCAAGGGACAGACAAGAGACCCAGTACTTC. Protein product: CASSRDRQETQYF.

This clone has a handful of counts. The V gene is TRBV28, the J gene TRBJ1-3; D possibly corresponds to TRBD1 (6 bases). CDR3 length equals 14 residues. CDR1 is MDHEN, CDR2 SYDVKM, per germline. V was trimmed by 7 bases and J by 11 bases, leaving 21 bases between them. The CDR3 sequence: CASNKDSWGKPIYF. CDR3 DNA sequence: TGTGCCAGCAATAAGGACAGCTGGGGGAAGCCCATATATTTT. The full variable domain, with the rest looked up from reference TRBV28 and TRBJ1-3, is DVKVTQSSRYLVKRTGEKVFLECVQDMDHENMFWYRQDPGLGLRLIYFSYDVKMKEKGDIPEGYSVSREKKERFSLILESASTNQTSMYLCASNKDSWGKPIYFGEGSWLTVV.

In this sample, this clone turned up a few times. The chain combines TRBV6-6 with TRBJ2-7, with 8 bases aligning to TRBD2. This CDR3 contains 14 residues. V lost 0 bases to trimming and J lost 3 bases; unmatched junction nucleotides: 1. From germline, CDR1 is MNHNY and CDR2 SVGAGI (reference sequence). The DNA of the CDR3 is TGTGCCAGCAGTTACTCGGCGGGGGGCTACGAGCAGTACTTC. Protein: CASSYSAGGYEQYF.